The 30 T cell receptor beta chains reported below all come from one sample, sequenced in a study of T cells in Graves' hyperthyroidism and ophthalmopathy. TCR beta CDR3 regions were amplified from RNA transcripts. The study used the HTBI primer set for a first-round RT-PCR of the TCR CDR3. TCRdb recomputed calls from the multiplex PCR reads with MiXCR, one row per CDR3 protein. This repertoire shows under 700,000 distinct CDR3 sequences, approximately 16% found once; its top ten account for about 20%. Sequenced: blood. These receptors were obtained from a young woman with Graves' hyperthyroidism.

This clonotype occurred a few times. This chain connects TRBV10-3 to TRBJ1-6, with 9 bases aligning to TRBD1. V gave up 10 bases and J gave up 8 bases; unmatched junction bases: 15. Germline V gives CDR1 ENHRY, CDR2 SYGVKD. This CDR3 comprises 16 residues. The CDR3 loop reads CASSGTGTMGDSPLHF. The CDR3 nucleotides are TGTGCCAGCTCCGGGACAGGGACCATGGGGGATTCACCCCTCCACTTT.

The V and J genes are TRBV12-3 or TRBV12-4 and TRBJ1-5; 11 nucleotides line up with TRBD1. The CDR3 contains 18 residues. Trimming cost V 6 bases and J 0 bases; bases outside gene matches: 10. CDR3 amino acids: CASSQGQGAPYSNQPQHF. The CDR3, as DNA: TGTGCCAGCAGCCAAGGACAGGGGGCCCCGTATAGCAATCAGCCCCAGCATTTT.

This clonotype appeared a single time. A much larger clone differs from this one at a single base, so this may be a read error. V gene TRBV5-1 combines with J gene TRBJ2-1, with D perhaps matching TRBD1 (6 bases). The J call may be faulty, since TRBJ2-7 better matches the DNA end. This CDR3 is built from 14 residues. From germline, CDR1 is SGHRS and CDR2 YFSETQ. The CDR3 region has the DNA TGCGCCAGCAGTCTGACAGGCCCCTACAATGAGCAGTACTTC. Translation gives CASSLTGPYNEQYF.

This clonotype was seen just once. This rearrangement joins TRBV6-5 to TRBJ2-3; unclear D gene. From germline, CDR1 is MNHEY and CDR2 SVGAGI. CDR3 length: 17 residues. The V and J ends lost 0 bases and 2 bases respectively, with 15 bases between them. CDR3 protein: CASSYSPSEEATDTQYF. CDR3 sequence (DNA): TGTGCCAGCAGTTACTCGCCCTCAGAGGAAGCCACAGATACGCAGTATTTT.

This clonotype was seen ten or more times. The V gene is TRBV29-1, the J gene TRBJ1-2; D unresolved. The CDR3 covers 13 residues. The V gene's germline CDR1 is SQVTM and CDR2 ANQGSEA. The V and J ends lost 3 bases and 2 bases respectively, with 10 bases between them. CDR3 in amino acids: CSVDHVGNYGYTF. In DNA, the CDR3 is TGCAGCGTTGACCATGTAGGGAACTATGGCTACACCTTC.

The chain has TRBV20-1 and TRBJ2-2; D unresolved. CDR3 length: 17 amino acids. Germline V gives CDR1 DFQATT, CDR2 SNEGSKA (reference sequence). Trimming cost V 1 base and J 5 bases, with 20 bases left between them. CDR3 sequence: CSARGVYGSLRTGELFF. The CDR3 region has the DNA TGCAGTGCTAGAGGGGTGTACGGCTCTCTGAGGACCGGGGAGCTGTTTTTT.

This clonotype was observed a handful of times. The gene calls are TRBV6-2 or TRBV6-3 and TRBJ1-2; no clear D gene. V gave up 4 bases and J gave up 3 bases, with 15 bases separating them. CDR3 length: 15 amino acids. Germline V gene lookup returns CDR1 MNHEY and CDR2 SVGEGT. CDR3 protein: CASSSLEKVHYGYTF. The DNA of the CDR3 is TGTGCCAGCAGTTCCCTCGAAAAGGTTCACTATGGCTACACCTTC.

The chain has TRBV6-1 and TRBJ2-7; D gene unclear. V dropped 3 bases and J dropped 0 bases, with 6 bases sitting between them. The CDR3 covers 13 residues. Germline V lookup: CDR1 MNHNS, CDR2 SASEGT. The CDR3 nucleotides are TGTGCCAGCAGTGACGGAGTCTCCTACGAGCAGTACTTC. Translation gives CASSDGVSYEQYF.

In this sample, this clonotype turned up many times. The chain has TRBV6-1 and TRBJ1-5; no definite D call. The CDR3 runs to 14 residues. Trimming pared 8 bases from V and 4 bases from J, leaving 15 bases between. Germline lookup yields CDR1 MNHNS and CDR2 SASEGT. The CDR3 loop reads CASPLAGQNQPQHF. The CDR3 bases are TGTGCCAGCCCCTTGGCGGGTCAAAATCAGCCCCAGCATTTT.

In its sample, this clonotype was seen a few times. The DNA of the CDR3 is TGTGCCAGCAAGCCCTGGGACACCAACACTGAAGCTTTCTTT. Amino acids: CASKPWDTNTEAFF. J is TRBJ1-1 and V is TRBV19; possible D gene TRBD1, 6 bases. From germline, CDR1 is LNHDA and CDR2 SQIVND (reference sequence). CDR3 length: 14 residues. V was clipped by 9 bases and J by 2 bases, with 16 bases between them.

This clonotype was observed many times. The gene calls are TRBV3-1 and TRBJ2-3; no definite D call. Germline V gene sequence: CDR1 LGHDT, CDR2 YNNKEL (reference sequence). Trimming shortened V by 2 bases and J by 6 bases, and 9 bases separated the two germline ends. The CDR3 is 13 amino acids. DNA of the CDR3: TGTGCCAGCAGCCAAAGCCGAGCTGATACGCAGTATTTT. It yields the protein CASSQSRADTQYF.

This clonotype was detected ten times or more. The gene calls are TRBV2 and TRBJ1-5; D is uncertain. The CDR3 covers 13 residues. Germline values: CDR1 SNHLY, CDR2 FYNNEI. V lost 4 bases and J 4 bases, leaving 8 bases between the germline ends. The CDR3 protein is CASSGGGNQPQHF. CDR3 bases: TGTGCCAGCAGTGGCGGCGGAAATCAGCCCCAGCATTTT.

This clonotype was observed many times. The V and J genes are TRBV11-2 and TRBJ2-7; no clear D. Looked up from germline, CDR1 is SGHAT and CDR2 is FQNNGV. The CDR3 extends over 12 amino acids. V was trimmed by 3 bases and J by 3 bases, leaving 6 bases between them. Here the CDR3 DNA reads TGTGCCAGCAGCTTCATTTTCTACGAGCAGTACTTC. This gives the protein CASSFIFYEQYF.

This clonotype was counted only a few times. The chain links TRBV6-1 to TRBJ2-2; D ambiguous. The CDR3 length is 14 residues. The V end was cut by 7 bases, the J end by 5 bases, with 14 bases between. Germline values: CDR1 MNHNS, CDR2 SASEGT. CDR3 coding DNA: TGTGCCAGCACCGGATCTGGGGTTACCGGGGAGCTGTTTTTT. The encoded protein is CASTGSGVTGELFF.

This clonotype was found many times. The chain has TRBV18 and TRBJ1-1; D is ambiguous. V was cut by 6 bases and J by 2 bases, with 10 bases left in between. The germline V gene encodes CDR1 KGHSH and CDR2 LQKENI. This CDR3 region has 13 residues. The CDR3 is CASSAEQNTEAFF. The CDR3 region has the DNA TGTGCCAGCTCGGCCGAGCAAAACACTGAAGCTTTCTTT.

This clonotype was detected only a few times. The CDR3 spells CASSRGRTSTDTQYF. The CDR3 DNA reads TGCGCCAGCAGCCGGGGACGGACTAGCACAGATACGCAGTATTTT. V is TRBV4-1 and J is TRBJ2-3, with D perhaps being TRBD1 or TRBD2 (5 bases each). The CDR3 is 15 amino acids. Trimming cost V 4 bases and J 0 bases, with 11 bases left between them. Germline CDR1 MGHRA, CDR2 YSYEKL.

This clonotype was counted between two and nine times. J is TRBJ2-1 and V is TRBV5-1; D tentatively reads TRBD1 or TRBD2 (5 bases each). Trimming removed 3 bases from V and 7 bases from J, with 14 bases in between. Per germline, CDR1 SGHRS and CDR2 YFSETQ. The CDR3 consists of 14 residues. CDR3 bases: TGCGCCAGCAGCTGGGGACCCACGGGGAATGAGCAGTTCTTC. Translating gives CASSWGPTGNEQFF.

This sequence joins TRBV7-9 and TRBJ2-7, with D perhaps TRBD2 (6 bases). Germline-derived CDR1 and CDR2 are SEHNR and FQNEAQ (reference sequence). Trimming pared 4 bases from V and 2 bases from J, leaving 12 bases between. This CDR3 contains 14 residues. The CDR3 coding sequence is TGTGCCAGCAGCTCGGGACTCCGGCCCTACGAGCAGTACTTC. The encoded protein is CASSSGLRPYEQYF.

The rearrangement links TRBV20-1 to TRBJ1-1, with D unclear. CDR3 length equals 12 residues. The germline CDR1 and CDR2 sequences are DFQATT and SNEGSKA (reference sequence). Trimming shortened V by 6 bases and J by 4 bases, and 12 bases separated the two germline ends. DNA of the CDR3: TGCAGTGCCAACCGCCAGGTCACTGAAGCTTTCTTT. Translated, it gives CSANRQVTEAFF.

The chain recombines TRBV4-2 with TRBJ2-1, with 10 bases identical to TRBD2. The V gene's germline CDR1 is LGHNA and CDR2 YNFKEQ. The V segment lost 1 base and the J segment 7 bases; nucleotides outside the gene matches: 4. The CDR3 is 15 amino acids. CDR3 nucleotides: TGTGCCAGCAGCCAAGGAACTAGCGGGGAGAATGAGCAGTTCTTC. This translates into CASSQGTSGENEQFF.

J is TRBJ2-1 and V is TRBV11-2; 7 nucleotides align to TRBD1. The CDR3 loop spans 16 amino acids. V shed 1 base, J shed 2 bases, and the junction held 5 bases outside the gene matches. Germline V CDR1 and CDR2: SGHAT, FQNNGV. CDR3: CASSLARDRPYNEQFF. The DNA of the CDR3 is TGTGCCAGCAGCTTAGCCCGGGACAGACCCTACAATGAGCAGTTCTTC.

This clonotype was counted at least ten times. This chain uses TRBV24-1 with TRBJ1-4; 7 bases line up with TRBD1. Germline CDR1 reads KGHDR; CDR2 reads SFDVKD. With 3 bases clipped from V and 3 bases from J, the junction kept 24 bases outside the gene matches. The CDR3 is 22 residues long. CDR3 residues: CATSDRNTGTELEPQANEKLFF. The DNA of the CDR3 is TGTGCCACCAGTGATCGAAACACCGGGACAGAACTGGAACCTCAAGCTAATGAAAAACTGTTTTTT.

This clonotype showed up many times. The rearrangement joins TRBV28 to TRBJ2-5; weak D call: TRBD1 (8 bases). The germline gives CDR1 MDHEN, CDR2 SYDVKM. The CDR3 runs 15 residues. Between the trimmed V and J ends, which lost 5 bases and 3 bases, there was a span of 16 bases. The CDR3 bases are TGTGCCAGCAGTCCAGGGGGCGCGGGAGAAGAGACCCAGTACTTC. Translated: CASSPGGAGEETQYF.

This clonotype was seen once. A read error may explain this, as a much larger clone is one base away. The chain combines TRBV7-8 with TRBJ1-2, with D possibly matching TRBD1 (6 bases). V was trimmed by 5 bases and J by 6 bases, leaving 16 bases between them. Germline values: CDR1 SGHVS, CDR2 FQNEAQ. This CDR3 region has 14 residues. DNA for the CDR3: TGTGCCAGCAGCGGAAGAAGGACAGCCCATGGCTACACCTTC. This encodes CASSGRRTAHGYTF.

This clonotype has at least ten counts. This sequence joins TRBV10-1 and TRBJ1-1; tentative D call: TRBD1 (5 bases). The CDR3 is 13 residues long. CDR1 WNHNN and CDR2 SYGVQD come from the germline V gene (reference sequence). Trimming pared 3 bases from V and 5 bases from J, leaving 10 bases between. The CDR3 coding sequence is TGCGCCAGCAGTGAATCCGGGGGTACTGAAGCTTTCTTT. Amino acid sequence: CASSESGGTEAFF.

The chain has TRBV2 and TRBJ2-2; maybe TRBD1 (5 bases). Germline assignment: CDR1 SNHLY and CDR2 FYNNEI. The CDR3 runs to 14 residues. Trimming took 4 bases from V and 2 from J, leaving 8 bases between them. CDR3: CASSATDNTGELFF. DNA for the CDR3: TGTGCCAGCAGTGCGACAGACAACACCGGGGAGCTGTTTTTT.

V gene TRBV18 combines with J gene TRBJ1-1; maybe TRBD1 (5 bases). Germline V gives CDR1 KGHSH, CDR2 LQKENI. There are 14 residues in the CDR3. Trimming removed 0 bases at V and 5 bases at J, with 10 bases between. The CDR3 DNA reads TGTGCCAGCTCACCACCTACACAGGTGACTGAAGCTTTCTTT. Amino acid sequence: CASSPPTQVTEAFF.

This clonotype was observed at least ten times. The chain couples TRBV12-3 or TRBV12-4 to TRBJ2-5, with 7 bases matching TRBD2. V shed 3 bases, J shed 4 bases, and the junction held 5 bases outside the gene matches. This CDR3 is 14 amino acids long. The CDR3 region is CASSLRASGETQYF. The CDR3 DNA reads TGTGCCAGCAGTTTGAGGGCTAGCGGAGAGACCCAGTACTTC.

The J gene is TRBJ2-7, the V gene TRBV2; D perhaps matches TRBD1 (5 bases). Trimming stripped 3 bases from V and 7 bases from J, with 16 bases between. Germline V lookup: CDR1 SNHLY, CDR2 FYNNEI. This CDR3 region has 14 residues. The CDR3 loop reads CASSEGPPYAEQYF. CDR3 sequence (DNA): TGTGCCAGCAGTGAGGGGCCCCCTTACGCGGAGCAGTACTTC.

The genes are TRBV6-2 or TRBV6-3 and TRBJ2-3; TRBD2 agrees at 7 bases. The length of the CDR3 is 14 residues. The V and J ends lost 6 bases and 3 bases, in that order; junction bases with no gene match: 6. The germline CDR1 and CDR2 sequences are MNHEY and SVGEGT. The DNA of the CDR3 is TGTGCCAGCAGAAGAGCGGGGAGAACAGATACGCAGTATTTT. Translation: CASRRAGRTDTQYF.